This T cell receptor beta chain was sequenced for a study of read filtering for tumor transcriptome and immune sequencing. Study details: Mean patient age was approximately 71 years, range about 40 to 85; approximately 18 male, 11 to 15 female. IR-seq gave about 4 to 10.27 million TCR reads per sample; RNA-seq gave 85 to 1273.

From about 400 ng of RNA, a library with molecular barcoded alpha/delta and beta/gamma adaptors was made. TCRdb fed the reads into MiXCR, producing one record per CDR3 protein. The data show some 48,000 distinct CDR3 sequences, roughly a fifth seen once. The CDR3 runs to 14 residues. Trimming left V 3 bases short and J 1 base short, with 7 bases between. Germline loops: CDR1 SNHLY, CDR2 FYNNEI. Specimen: a population of CD138-negative cells sorted from bone marrow. The rearrangement links TRBV2 to TRBJ1-3; unclear D gene. The receptor comes from a donor at least 40 years old with multiple myeloma. DNA of the CDR3: TGTGCCAGCAGTGATACCAGGTCTGGAAACACCATATATTTT. This translates into CASSDTRSGNTIYF.